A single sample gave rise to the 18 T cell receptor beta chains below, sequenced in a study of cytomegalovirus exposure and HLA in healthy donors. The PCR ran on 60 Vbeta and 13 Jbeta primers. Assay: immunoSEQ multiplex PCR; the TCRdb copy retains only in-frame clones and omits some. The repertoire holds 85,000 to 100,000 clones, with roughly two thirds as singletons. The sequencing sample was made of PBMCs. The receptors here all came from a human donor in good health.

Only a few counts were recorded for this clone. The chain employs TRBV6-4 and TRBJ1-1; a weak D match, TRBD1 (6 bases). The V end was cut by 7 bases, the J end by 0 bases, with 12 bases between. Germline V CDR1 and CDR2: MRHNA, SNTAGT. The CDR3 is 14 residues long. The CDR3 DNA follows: TGTGCCAGCAAGGACAGATCCATGAACACTGAAGCTTTCTTT. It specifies CASKDRSMNTEAFF.

The CDR3 nucleotides are TGTGCCAGCAGCTTATTAGACGGAGCGCTGTTTTTT. Its protein is CASSLLDGALFF. The V and J genes are TRBV11-2 and TRBJ1-4; D call uncertain. This CDR3 is built from 12 residues. V lost 2 bases and J 14 bases, leaving 12 bases between the germline ends. Germline V gene data show CDR1 as SGHAT and CDR2 as FQNNGV.

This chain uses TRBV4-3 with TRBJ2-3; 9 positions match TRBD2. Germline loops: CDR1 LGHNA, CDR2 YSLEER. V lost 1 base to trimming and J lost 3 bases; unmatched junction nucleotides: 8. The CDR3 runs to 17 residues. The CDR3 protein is CASSQVWASGETDTQYF. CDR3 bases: TGCGCCAGCAGCCAAGTCTGGGCTAGCGGGGAAACAGATACGCAGTATTTT.

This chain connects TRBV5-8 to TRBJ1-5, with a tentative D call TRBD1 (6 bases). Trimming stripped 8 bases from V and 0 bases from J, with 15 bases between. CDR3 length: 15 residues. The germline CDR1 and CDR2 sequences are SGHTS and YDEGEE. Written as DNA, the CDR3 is TGTGCCAGTTCTCCCCAGGGGATTAGCAATCAGCCCCAGCATTTT. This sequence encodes CASSPQGISNQPQHF.

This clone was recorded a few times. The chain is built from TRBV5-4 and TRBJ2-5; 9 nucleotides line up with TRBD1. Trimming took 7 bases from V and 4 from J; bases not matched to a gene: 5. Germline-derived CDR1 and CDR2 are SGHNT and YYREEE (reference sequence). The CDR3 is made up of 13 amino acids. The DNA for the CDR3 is TGTGCCAGCGGGGACAGGGTACTAGAGACCCAGTACTTC. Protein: CASGDRVLETQYF.

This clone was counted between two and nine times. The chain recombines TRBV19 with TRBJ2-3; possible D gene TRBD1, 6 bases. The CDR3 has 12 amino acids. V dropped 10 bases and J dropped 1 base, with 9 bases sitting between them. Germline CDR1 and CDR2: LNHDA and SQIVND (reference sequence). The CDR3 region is CATQGRTDTQYF. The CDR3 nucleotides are TGTGCCACTCAGGGGCGCACAGATACGCAGTATTTT.

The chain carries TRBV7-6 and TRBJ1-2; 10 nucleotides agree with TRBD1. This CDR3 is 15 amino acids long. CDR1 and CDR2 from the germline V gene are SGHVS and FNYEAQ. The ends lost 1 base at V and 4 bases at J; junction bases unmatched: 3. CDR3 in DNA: TGTGCCAGCAGCTTAGTAGACAGGGGGCTCTATGGCTACACCTTC. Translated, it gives CASSLVDRGLYGYTF.

The chain's CDR3 is CASSVSSGGPASCEQYF. The CDR3 nucleotides are TGTGCCAGCAGCGTTTCTAGCGGGGGGCCAGCGAGCTGCGAGCAGTACTTC. V usage is TRBV9 and J usage is TRBJ2-7, with TRBD2 identical over 11 bases. CDR1 is SGDLS and CDR2 is YYNGEE in the germline V gene. The CDR3 loop spans 17 amino acids. Trimming removed 2 bases from V and 6 bases from J; junction bases left unmatched: 13. The full variable domain, in which reference TRBV9 and TRBJ2-7 provide the parts outside the CDR3, is DSGVTQTPKHLITATGQRVTLRCSPRSGDLSVYWYQQSLDQGLQFLIQYYNGEERAKGNILERFSAQQFPDLHSELNLSSLELGDSALYFCASSVSSGGPASCEQYFGPGTRLTVT.

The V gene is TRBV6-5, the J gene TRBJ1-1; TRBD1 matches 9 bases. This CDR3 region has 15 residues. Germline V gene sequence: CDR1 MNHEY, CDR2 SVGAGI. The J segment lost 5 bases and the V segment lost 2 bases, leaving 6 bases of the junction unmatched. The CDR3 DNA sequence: TGTGCCAGCAGTTACAGGCACAGGGGGCGAACTGAAGCTTTCTTT. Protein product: CASSYRHRGRTEAFF.

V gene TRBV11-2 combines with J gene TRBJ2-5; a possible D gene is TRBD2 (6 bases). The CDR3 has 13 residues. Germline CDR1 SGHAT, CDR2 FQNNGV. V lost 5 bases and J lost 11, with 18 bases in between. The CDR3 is CASSASTTGEQYF. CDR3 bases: TGTGCCAGCAGCGCGAGTACCACGGGGGAGCAGTACTTC.

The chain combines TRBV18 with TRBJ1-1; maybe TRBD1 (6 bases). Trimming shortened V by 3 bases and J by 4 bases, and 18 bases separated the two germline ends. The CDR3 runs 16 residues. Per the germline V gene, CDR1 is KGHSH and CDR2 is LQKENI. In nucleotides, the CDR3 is TGTGCCAGCTCACCCCTAGGGGGGGGGTTGGGCACTGAAGCTTTCTTT. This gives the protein CASSPLGGGLGTEAFF.

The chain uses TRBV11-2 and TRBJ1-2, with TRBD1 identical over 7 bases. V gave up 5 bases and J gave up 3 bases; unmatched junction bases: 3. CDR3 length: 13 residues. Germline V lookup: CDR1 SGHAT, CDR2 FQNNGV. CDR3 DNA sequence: TGTGCCAGCAGCCGTACAGGGGACTATGGCTACACCTTC. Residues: CASSRTGDYGYTF.

In nucleotides, the CDR3 is TGTGCCAGCAGTGAGGCCGGGGAGACACCCCTAGACGATGGCTACACCTTC. It translates to CASSEAGETPLDDGYTF. This sequence joins TRBV25-1 and TRBJ1-2, with unresolved D. The CDR3 sequence is 17 residues long. CDR1 is MGHDK and CDR2 is SYGVNS in the germline V gene. The V and J ends lost 3 bases and 6 bases respectively, with 23 bases between them.

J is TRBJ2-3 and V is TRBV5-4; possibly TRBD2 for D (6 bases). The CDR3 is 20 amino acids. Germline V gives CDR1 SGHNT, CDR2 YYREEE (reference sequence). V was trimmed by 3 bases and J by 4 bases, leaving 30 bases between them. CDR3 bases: TGTGCCAGCAGCTCTAAACAAGGGGCCCAGGGCGGGGTAGGAGCAGATACGCAGTATTTT. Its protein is CASSSKQGAQGGVGADTQYF. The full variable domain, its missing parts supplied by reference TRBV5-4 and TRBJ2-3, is ETGVTQSPTHLIKTRGQQVTLRCSSQSGHNTVSWYQQALGQGPQFIFQYYREEENGRGNFPPRFSGLQFPNYSSELNVNALELDDSALYLCASSSKQGAQGGVGADTQYFGPGTRLTVL.

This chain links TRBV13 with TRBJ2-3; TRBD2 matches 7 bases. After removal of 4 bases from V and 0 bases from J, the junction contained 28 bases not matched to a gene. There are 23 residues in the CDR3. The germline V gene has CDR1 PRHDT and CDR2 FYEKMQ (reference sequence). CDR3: CASSSIIDLARSRGGPSTDTQYF. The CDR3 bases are TGTGCCAGCAGCTCCATAATCGACCTCGCCCGATCCCGCGGGGGACCTAGCACAGATACGCAGTATTTT. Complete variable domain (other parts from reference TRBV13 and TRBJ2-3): AAGVIQSPRHLIKEKRETATLKCYPIPRHDTVYWYQQGPGQDPQFLISFYEKMQSDKGSIPDRFSAQQFSDYHSELNMSSLELGDSALYFCASSSIIDLARSRGGPSTDTQYFGPGTRLTVL.

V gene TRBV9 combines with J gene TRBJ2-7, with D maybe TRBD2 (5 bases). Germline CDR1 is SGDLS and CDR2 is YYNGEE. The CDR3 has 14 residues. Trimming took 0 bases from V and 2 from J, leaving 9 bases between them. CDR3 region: CASSVEPGTYEQYF. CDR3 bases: TGTGCCAGCAGCGTAGAGCCGGGGACCTACGAGCAGTACTTC.

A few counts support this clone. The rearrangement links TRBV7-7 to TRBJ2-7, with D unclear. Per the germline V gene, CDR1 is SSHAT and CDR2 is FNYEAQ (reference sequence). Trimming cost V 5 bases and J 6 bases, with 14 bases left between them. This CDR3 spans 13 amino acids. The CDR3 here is CASSPVVFGEQYF. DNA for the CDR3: TGTGCCAGCAGCCCTGTGGTTTTCGGCGAGCAGTACTTC.

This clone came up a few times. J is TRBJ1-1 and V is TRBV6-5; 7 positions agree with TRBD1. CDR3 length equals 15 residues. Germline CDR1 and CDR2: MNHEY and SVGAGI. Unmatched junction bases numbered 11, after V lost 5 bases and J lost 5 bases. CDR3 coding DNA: TGTGCCAGCAGTCCACCGCGGACAGGCAGGACTGAAGCTTTCTTT. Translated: CASSPPRTGRTEAFF.